These 29 T cell receptor beta chains came from one sample sequenced in a study of T cell responses to AZD1222 COVID-19 vaccine. Here immunoSEQ multiplex PCR was the method, and the copy in TCRdb shows in-frame clones only, minus some. The sample lists 140,000 to 150,000 clones, under 95% seen once, with about 3% in the top ten. Material: peripheral blood, obtained on day 0 of MenACWY control vaccination. The receptors here all came from an adult in good health.

This sequence joins TRBV5-4 and TRBJ2-2; D ambiguous. Trimming removed 4 bases at V and 6 bases at J, with 13 bases between. The CDR3 extends over 14 amino acids. The germline V gene has CDR1 SGHNT and CDR2 YYREEE (reference sequence). CDR3 protein: CASSPEIVAGELFF. The CDR3 DNA sequence: TGTGCCAGCAGCCCCGAGATAGTGGCCGGGGAGCTGTTTTTT.

This CDR3 reads CASSPLRQGDVVYEQFF. As DNA, the CDR3 is TGTGCCAGCAGCCCACTACGACAGGGGGACGTAGTCTATGAGCAGTTCTTC. V and J are TRBV27 and TRBJ2-1, with 9 bases lining up with TRBD1. This CDR3 is 17 amino acids long. The V segment lost 6 bases and the J segment 8 bases; nucleotides outside the gene matches: 17. Germline V gene data show CDR1 as MNHEY and CDR2 as SMNVEV (reference sequence).

The table lists this clone with a few counts. The chain uses TRBV19 and TRBJ1-1, with D hard to call. Trimming removed 5 bases at V and 0 bases at J, with 7 bases between. The CDR3 is 13 amino acids. Germline assignment: CDR1 LNHDA and CDR2 SQIVND (reference sequence). This CDR3 is CASSGTMNTEAFF. Written as DNA, the CDR3 is TGTGCCAGTAGTGGAACGATGAACACTGAAGCTTTCTTT. Based on the CDR3 plus reference TRBV19 and TRBJ1-1, the full variable domain is DGGITQSPKYLFRKEGQNVTLSCEQNLNHDAMYWYRQDPGQGLRLIYYSQIVNDFQKGDIAEGYSVSREKKESFPLTVTSAQKNPTAFYLCASSGTMNTEAFFGQGTRLTVV.

The CDR3 region has the DNA TGTGCCACCAGTGATTTGCATGGGGCAGATAGGAGCAATCAGCCCCAGCATTTT. Its protein is CATSDLHGADRSNQPQHF. The rearrangement links TRBV24-1 to TRBJ1-5; perhaps TRBD1 as D (5 bases). The CDR3 has 18 residues. V was cut by 0 bases and J by 1 base, with 15 bases left in between. Per the germline V gene, CDR1 is KGHDR and CDR2 is SFDVKD.

About this clone: Additional DNA sequences in this sample encode the identical CDR3. The chain has TRBV9 and TRBJ1-1; D gene unclear. The germline V gene encodes CDR1 SGDLS and CDR2 YYNGEE. The CDR3 covers 15 residues. The V gene lost 0 bases and the J gene lost 4 bases, with 13 bases spanning the gap. The CDR3 sequence: CASSVVGGGGTEAFF. Written as DNA, the CDR3 is TGTGCCAGCAGCGTAGTGGGCGGAGGAGGCACTGAAGCTTTCTTT.

The gene calls are TRBV12-5 and TRBJ2-7; D call uncertain. The V end lost 3 bases, the J end lost 4 bases, and 4 bases lay between the germline ends. Germline CDR1 LGHNT, CDR2 FRNRAP. The CDR3 is 11 residues long. CDR3 coding DNA: TGTGCTAGTGGTTTCGGGTACGAGCAGTACTTC. This gives the protein CASGFGYEQYF.

The CDR3 here is CASGQGGDGNQPQHF. The CDR3 DNA sequence: TGTGCCAGTGGACAAGGAGGGGATGGCAATCAGCCCCAGCATTTT. The V gene is TRBV28, the J gene TRBJ1-5; tentative D call: TRBD1 (5 bases). The CDR3 sequence is 15 residues long. Per germline, CDR1 MDHEN and CDR2 SYDVKM. Trimming stripped 9 bases from V and 2 bases from J, with 17 bases between.

The chain links TRBV12-2 to TRBJ1-4. TRBV12-2 is a recognized pseudogene. The CDR3 is 19 residues long. In nucleotides, the CDR3 is TGTGCAAGTCGCTCGGACGGCTTACAAGGGTCTGCAACTAATGAAAAACTGTTTTTT. This translates into CASRSDGLQGSATNEKLFF.

This clone has only a few counts. This rearrangement joins TRBV4-1 to TRBJ1-1, with a weak D call TRBD1 (5 bases). CDR1 is MGHRA, CDR2 YSYEKL, per germline. V was cut by 1 base and J by 1 base, with 7 bases left in between. The CDR3 consists of 14 residues. The CDR3 DNA is TGCGCCAGCAGCCAAGGGGGCAGGAACACTGAAGCTTTCTTT. This gives the protein CASSQGGRNTEAFF.

This chain links TRBV4-1 with TRBJ1-4; D is unresolved. Per the germline V gene, CDR1 is MGHRA and CDR2 is YSYEKL. V gave up 1 base and J gave up 4 bases, with 10 bases separating them. The CDR3 totals 15 residues. CDR3 region: CASSQGAGGNEKLFF. In DNA form, the CDR3 reads TGCGCCAGCAGCCAAGGGGCGGGAGGTAATGAAAAACTGTTTTTT.

The V and J genes are TRBV27 and TRBJ2-5; D is ambiguous. Between the trimmed V and J ends, which lost 2 bases and 1 base, there was a span of 11 bases. The germline V gene has CDR1 MNHEY and CDR2 SMNVEV (reference sequence). The CDR3 extends over 15 amino acids. The CDR3 nucleotides read TGTGCCAGCAGTTTAGGATACAGCGCCCAAGAGACCCAGTACTTC. Protein sequence: CASSLGYSAQETQYF.

The chain recombines TRBV18 with TRBJ1-3, with D perhaps TRBD1 (5 bases). CDR1 is KGHSH and CDR2 is LQKENI in the germline V gene. This CDR3 region has 15 residues. With 4 bases removed from V and 1 base from J, the gap between germline ends came to 11 bases. This chain's CDR3 is CASSLLDNSGNTIYF. CDR3 nucleotide sequence: TGTGCCAGCTCACTTCTGGACAATTCTGGAAACACCATATATTTT.

V usage is TRBV30 and J usage is TRBJ2-7, with 7 positions matching TRBD1. The CDR3 runs to 14 residues. V was clipped by 2 bases and J by 6 bases; unmatched bases: 10. Germline V gene sequence: CDR1 GTSNPN, CDR2 SVGIG (reference sequence). The CDR3 coding sequence is TGTGCCTGGAGTCTCCGGGGACAGTCTTTCGAGCAGTACTTC. It codes for CAWSLRGQSFEQYF. Together with reference TRBV30 and TRBJ2-7, the CDR3 gives the full variable domain: SQTIHQWPATLVQPVGSPLSLECTVEGTSNPNLYWYRQAAGRGLQLLFYSVGIGQISSEVPQNLSASRPQDRQFILSSKKLLLSDSGFYLCAWSLRGQSFEQYFGPGTRLTVT.

This clone was seen only a few times. The chain employs TRBV27 and TRBJ2-7; the D is unclear. V was shortened by 8 bases and J by 0 bases, with 14 bases between the two germline ends. The CDR3 runs 14 residues. CDR1 and CDR2 (germline): MNHEY, SMNVEV (reference sequence). The CDR3 DNA reads as TGTGCCAGCCTCCCTCGGTCCGGCTCCTACGAGCAGTACTTC. Translated: CASLPRSGSYEQYF.

This clone has more than one count but fewer than ten. This chain links TRBV24-1 with TRBJ2-7; D not certain. The CDR3 sequence is 11 residues long. Deletions cut 4 bases from V and 4 bases from J, with 4 bases between. Looked up from germline, CDR1 is KGHDR and CDR2 is SFDVKD. The CDR3 DNA follows: TGTGCCACCAGTGAGGGTTACGAGCAGTACTTC. Protein product: CATSEGYEQYF.

The chain couples TRBV3-1 (or the pseudogene TRBV3-2) to TRBJ2-5; TRBD1 aligns across 7 bases. The CDR3 totals 13 residues. The germline V gene encodes CDR1 LGHDT and CDR2 YNNKEL (reference sequence). The junction had 4 bases not matched to a gene; V was cut back by 6 bases and J by 3 bases. This CDR3 is CASRFDREETQYF. CDR3 nucleotide sequence: TGTGCCAGCAGATTTGACAGGGAAGAGACCCAGTACTTC.

The gene calls are TRBV7-2 and TRBJ2-5; 10 nucleotides agree with TRBD1. V lost 1 base, J lost 5 bases, and 4 bases stayed unmatched. This CDR3 has 15 amino acids. Germline V gene lookup returns CDR1 SGHTA and CDR2 FQGNSA. The CDR3, as DNA: TGTGCCAGCAGCTTAGTTGGGACAGGGGTTGAGACCCAGTACTTC. Its translation: CASSLVGTGVETQYF.

The V call is TRBV7-9, the J call TRBJ2-2; D perhaps matches TRBD2 (5 bases). The germline V gene encodes CDR1 SEHNR and CDR2 FQNEAQ (reference sequence). This CDR3 contains 15 residues. The V and J ends lost 5 bases and 5 bases respectively, with 15 bases between them. The CDR3: CASSPPEVTTGELFF. The CDR3 DNA sequence: TGTGCCAGCAGCCCCCCGGAGGTGACGACCGGGGAGCTGTTTTTT.

J is TRBJ2-7 and V is TRBV19; 10 bases match TRBD1. Trimming took 6 bases from V and 1 from J; bases not matched to a gene: 3. This CDR3 is built from 14 residues. CDR1 and CDR2 (germline): LNHDA, SQIVND (reference sequence). CDR3 nucleotide sequence: TGTGCCAGTAGGGGGACAGGGGTTTCCTACGAGCAGTACTTC. This sequence encodes CASRGTGVSYEQYF.

This chain links TRBV27 with TRBJ2-7; 7 bases align to TRBD1. V dropped 2 bases and J dropped 3; count of bases not matched to a gene: 4. The CDR3 has 14 amino acids. Germline loops: CDR1 MNHEY, CDR2 SMNVEV (reference sequence). CDR3 sequence reads: CASSLEGQLYEQYF. CDR3 DNA: TGTGCCAGCAGTTTAGAGGGACAGCTCTACGAGCAGTACTTC.

In this sample, this clone turned up once. The chain uses TRBV4-1 and TRBJ2-1; D remains ambiguous. V was clipped by 4 bases and J by 2 bases, with 18 bases between them. This CDR3 is 17 amino acids long. Germline assignment: CDR1 MGHRA and CDR2 YSYEKL. CDR3 sequence: CASSRNPDRWTYNEQFF. Written as DNA, the CDR3 is TGCGCCAGCAGCCGAAACCCGGATAGGTGGACCTACAATGAGCAGTTCTTC.

The genes are TRBV3-1 (or the pseudogene TRBV3-2) and TRBJ1-1; D is unclear. Germline CDR1 and CDR2: LGHDT and YNNKEL (reference sequence). The V and J ends lost 4 bases and 2 bases respectively, with 5 bases between them. CDR3 length equals 12 residues. CDR3 sequence reads: CASSRLNTEAFF. The CDR3 region has the DNA TGTGCCAGCAGCCGATTAAACACTGAAGCTTTCTTT.

V and J are TRBV5-1 and TRBJ1-2; no definite D call. V was pared by 0 bases and J by 4 bases, with 13 bases between. Germline V gene data show CDR1 as SGHRS and CDR2 as YFSETQ. CDR3 length equals 15 residues. CDR3 region: CASSLAGMVSYGYTF. The CDR3 nucleotides are TGCGCCAGCAGCTTGGCTGGGATGGTGAGCTATGGCTACACCTTC.

V is TRBV7-6 and J is TRBJ1-1; D call uncertain. V was trimmed by 2 bases and J by 4 bases, leaving 17 bases between them. Looked up from germline, CDR1 is SGHVS and CDR2 is FNYEAQ. CDR3 length equals 16 residues. The CDR3 reads CASSLNGNSGFTEAFF. The CDR3 nucleotides are TGTGCCAGCAGCTTAAACGGGAACTCGGGGTTCACTGAAGCTTTCTTT.

This chain links TRBV9 with TRBJ2-7; D could derive from TRBD1 or TRBD2 (5 bases each). V was trimmed by 3 bases and J by 0 bases, leaving 13 bases between them. CDR1 and CDR2 from the germline V gene are SGDLS and YYNGEE. This CDR3 is built from 15 residues. CDR3 coding DNA: TGTGCCAGCAGCGCGGGGTTTCAGGGCTCCTACGAGCAGTACTTC. Amino acids: CASSAGFQGSYEQYF.

This chain links TRBV28 with TRBJ1-5; D remains unclear. V was pared by 3 bases and J by 4 bases, with 10 bases between. The CDR3 covers 14 residues. The germline CDR1 and CDR2 sequences are MDHEN and SYDVKM. CDR3 in DNA: TGTGCCAGCAGTTTGGGGAAGGGAAATCAGCCCCAGCATTTT. Its protein is CASSLGKGNQPQHF.

The chain joins TRBV19 to TRBJ2-7, with TRBD2 matching over 9 bases. Germline V gene data show CDR1 as LNHDA and CDR2 as SQIVND (reference sequence). This CDR3 region has 15 residues. V gave up 5 bases and J gave up 3 bases; unmatched junction bases: 8. CDR3 loop: CASSVVSGSDYEQYF. The CDR3 DNA is TGTGCCAGTAGTGTTGTTAGCGGGAGTGACTACGAGCAGTACTTC.

The V gene is TRBV30, the J gene TRBJ2-2; tentative D call: TRBD1 (5 bases). The ends were cut back, 5 bases at V and 0 bases at J, with 10 bases in the middle. Germline V gene lookup returns CDR1 GTSNPN and CDR2 SVGIG (reference sequence). This CDR3 spans 14 amino acids. The CDR3 DNA sequence: TGTGCCTGGGGGGTGGGGCCGAACACCGGGGAGCTGTTTTTT. This encodes CAWGVGPNTGELFF. Based on the CDR3 plus reference TRBV30 and TRBJ2-2, the full variable domain is SQTIHQWPATLVQPVGSPLSLECTVEGTSNPNLYWYRQAAGRGLQLLFYSVGIGQISSEVPQNLSASRPQDRQFILSSKKLLLSDSGFYLCAWGVGPNTGELFFGEGSRLTVL.

J is TRBJ1-1 and V is TRBV29-1; 10 bases align to TRBD1. CDR3 length equals 13 residues. V was clipped by 5 bases and J by 6 bases; unmatched bases: 6. Germline V gene data show CDR1 as SQVTM and CDR2 as ANQGSEA. In nucleotides, the CDR3 is TGCAGCGTTTCGACAGGGGGCGTATCTGAAGCTTTCTTT. This gives the protein CSVSTGGVSEAFF.